This entry concerns a single T cell receptor beta chain. These data come from a study of blood T cell repertoires in COVID-19. Study details: COVID-19 samples collected from the United States, Italy and Spain covered acute and convalescent phases. The analysed material was cDNA or gDNA that came from T cells, B-cell-depleted T cells, or PBMCs.

In the source study's methods: The authors estimated nucleated cell counts from reference gene primer amplification. Sequencing was performed with immunoSEQ multiplex PCR; in TCRdb, only in-frame clones are kept and a portion is missing. D and trimming were read from the DNA, whereas the V and J calls and clone size are those reported in that table. In the table there are a few hundred thousand clones, 84% of which are singletons. V dropped 4 bases and J dropped 5; count of bases not matched to a gene: 10. The CDR3 covers 17 residues. Germline loops: CDR1 SGDLS, CDR2 YYNGEE. J is TRBJ2-5 and V is TRBV9, with 14 bases that match TRBD2. The sequence came from a woman aged 60-75 years who had recovered from COVID-19. Sequencing was carried out using peripheral blood. The CDR3, as DNA: TGTGCCAGCAGCACGCCCGGGACTAGCGGGGGTGGCGAGACCCAGTACTTC. It codes for CASSTPGTSGGGETQYF.